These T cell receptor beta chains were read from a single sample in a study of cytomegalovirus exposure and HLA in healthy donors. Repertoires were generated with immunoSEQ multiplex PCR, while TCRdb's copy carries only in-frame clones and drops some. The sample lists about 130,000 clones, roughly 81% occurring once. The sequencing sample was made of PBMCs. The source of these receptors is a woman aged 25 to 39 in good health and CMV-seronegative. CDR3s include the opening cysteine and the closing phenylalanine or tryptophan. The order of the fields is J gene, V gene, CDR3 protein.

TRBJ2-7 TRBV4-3 CASSQDLARVSDEQYF
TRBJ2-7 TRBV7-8 CVSGLRFGGGVSSYEQYF
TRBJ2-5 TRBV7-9 CASSEHLLAGAETQYF
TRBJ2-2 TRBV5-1 CASSLGGTTNTGELFF
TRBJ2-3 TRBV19 CASSIVGGPGDTQYF
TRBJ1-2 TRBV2 CASSRDSTYGYTF
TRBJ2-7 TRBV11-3 CASSPGLAGRAYEQYF
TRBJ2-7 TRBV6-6 CASSYSREEQYF
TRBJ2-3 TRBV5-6 CASSFSNTDTQYF
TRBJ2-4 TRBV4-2 CASSTGLAGVDSKNIQYF
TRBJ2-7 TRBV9 CASSSRDRNYEQYF
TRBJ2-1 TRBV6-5 CASSKLAGGNNEQFF
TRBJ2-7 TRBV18 CASSPGHSNEQYF
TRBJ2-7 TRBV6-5 CASSYSGGWGSEQYF
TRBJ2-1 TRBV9 CASSGETGGYSYNEQFF
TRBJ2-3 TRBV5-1 CASSLMVAGDTDTQYF
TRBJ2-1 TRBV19 CASSMDTMSYNEQFF
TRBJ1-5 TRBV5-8 CASSLRSGGQPQHF
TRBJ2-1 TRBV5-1 CASSLGLAGGAEQFF
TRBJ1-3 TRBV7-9 CASSSAGLSGNTIYF
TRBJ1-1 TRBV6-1 CASSWDSKMNTEAFF
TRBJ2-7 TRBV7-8 CASSLGPGTLVYEQYF
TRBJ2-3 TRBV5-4 CASSLSTDTQYF
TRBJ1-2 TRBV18 CASSPMDRNYGYTF
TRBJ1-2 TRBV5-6 CASSLGLNGYTF
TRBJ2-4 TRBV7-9 CASSLTGGAYIQYF
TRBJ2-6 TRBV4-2 CASSLRTSGSDSGANVLTF
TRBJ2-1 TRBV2 CASSEAPGSGHEQFF
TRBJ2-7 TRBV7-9 CSSSFNRTSAHEQYF
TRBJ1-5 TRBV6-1 CASSTGGGNQPQHF
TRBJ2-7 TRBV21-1 CASSWEGQGGYEQYF
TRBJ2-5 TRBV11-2 CASSAPGLAGGQETQYF
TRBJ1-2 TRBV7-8 CASSLLRGAPPPYGYTF
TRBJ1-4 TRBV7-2 CASSAQGTTNEKLLF
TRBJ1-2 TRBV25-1 CASSSTGRNYGYTF
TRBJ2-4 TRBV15 CATSRDRGGSKNIQYF
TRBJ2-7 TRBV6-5 CASSTLTGPYEQYF
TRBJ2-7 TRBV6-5 CASSKPGTSVYEQYF
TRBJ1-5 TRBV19 CASSIGGGLSNQPQHF
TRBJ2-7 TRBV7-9 CASSPSGTYEQYF
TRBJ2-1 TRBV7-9 CASSPRRDSYNEQFF
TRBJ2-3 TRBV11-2 CASSSRILAGITDTQYF
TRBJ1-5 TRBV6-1 CASSDPSDSNFSNQPQHF
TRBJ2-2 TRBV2 CASTVGGANTGELFF
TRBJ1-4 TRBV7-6 CASSLPGGREKLFF
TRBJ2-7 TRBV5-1 CASSGTTGTGLYEQYF
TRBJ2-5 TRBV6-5 CASRQLIRETQYF
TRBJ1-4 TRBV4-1 CASSQARGSEKLFF
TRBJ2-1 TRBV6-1 CASSELADSYNEQFF